These 15 T cell receptor beta chains were all obtained from the same sample, sequenced in a study of cytomegalovirus exposure and HLA in healthy donors. PCR involved 60 Vbeta and 13 Jbeta primers. TCRdb keeps only in-frame clones here, not all; method: immunoSEQ multiplex PCR. The sample lists 120,000 or so clones; about 78% were seen once. The specimen sequenced was PBMCs. The receptors come from a female donor in good health and CMV-seronegative.

This clone has more than one count but fewer than ten. The genes are TRBV25-1 and TRBJ2-5; 7 bases map to TRBD1. The CDR3 contains 15 residues. The V segment lost 4 bases and the J segment 2 bases; nucleotides outside the gene matches: 7. Germline loops: CDR1 MGHDK, CDR2 SYGVNS. CDR3 amino acids: CASSGSGTEQETQYF. The CDR3, as DNA: TGTGCCAGCAGTGGCTCCGGGACAGAACAAGAGACCCAGTACTTC.

The rearrangement joins TRBV19 to TRBJ2-7, with unresolved D. Trimming took 5 bases from V and 2 from J, leaving 25 bases between them. CDR1 LNHDA and CDR2 SQIVND come from the germline V gene (reference sequence). The CDR3 totals 18 residues. The CDR3 sequence: CASSPQIIRLVKPYEQYF. The CDR3 region has the DNA TGTGCCAGTAGTCCCCAAATCATTAGGCTAGTTAAGCCCTACGAGCAGTACTTC. Combining the CDR3 with reference TRBV19 and TRBJ2-7 gives the whole variable domain DGGITQSPKYLFRKEGQNVTLSCEQNLNHDAMYWYRQDPGQGLRLIYYSQIVNDFQKGDIAEGYSVSREKKESFPLTVTSAQKNPTAFYLCASSPQIIRLVKPYEQYFGPGTRLTVT.

The chain has TRBV9 and TRBJ1-3; no firm D call. CDR3 size: 17 residues. Per the germline V gene, CDR1 is SGDLS and CDR2 is YYNGEE. The germline V and J ends were trimmed by 0 bases and 0 bases, with 13 bases remaining between them. CDR3 loop: CASSVDPTDFSGNTIYF. The CDR3 region has the DNA TGTGCCAGCAGCGTAGATCCTACTGATTTCTCTGGAAACACCATATATTTT.

Written as DNA, the CDR3 is TGTGCCTGGAGTGTACAGACAGCTAATGAAAAACTGTTTTTT. It is translated as CAWSVQTANEKLFF. The chain is built from TRBV30 and TRBJ1-4, with D perhaps matching TRBD1 (5 bases). V lost 0 bases and J lost 3, with 8 bases in between. CDR1 is GTSNPN and CDR2 is SVGIG in the germline V gene (reference sequence). The CDR3 extends over 14 amino acids.

The gene calls are TRBV5-1 and TRBJ2-1; 11 bases are shared with TRBD2. The V gene end was trimmed by 5 bases and the J gene end by 5 bases; junction bases not matched to a gene: 3. Germline V gene data show CDR1 as SGHRS and CDR2 as YFSETQ. The CDR3 totals 14 residues. CDR3: CASRLAGVNNEQFF. Written as DNA, the CDR3 is TGCGCCAGCAGACTAGCGGGGGTCAACAATGAGCAGTTCTTC.

The chain combines TRBV19 with TRBJ2-7; 10 nucleotides line up with TRBD2. Germline V gene data show CDR1 as LNHDA and CDR2 as SQIVND (reference sequence). V dropped 3 bases and J dropped 0; count of bases not matched to a gene: 2. The CDR3 sequence is 15 residues long. CDR3 nucleotides: TGTGCCAGTAGTATCAAGCGGGAGGGCTCCTACGAGCAGTACTTC. This gives the protein CASSIKREGSYEQYF. The full variable domain, completed using reference TRBV19 and TRBJ2-7, is DGGITQSPKYLFRKEGQNVTLSCEQNLNHDAMYWYRQDPGQGLRLIYYSQIVNDFQKGDIAEGYSVSREKKESFPLTVTSAQKNPTAFYLCASSIKREGSYEQYFGPGTRLTVT.

The J gene is TRBJ1-4, the V gene TRBV14; D is unresolved. Per germline, CDR1 SGHDN and CDR2 FVKESK. V lost 4 bases and J lost 8, with 20 bases in between. This CDR3 spans 16 amino acids. CDR3: CASSLYTVHRGEKLFF. CDR3 coding DNA: TGTGCCAGCAGCCTTTATACGGTCCACCGAGGGGAAAAACTGTTTTTT.

This clone has a handful of counts. The J gene is TRBJ2-3, the V gene TRBV5-1; D is unclear. This CDR3 has 16 residues. V lost 0 bases, J lost 4 bases, and 15 bases lay in between. Looked up from germline, CDR1 is SGHRS and CDR2 is YFSETQ. The CDR3 sequence: CASSLATYTLPDTQYF. Written as DNA, the CDR3 is TGCGCCAGCAGCTTGGCCACCTATACCTTGCCAGATACGCAGTATTTT.

The chain carries TRBV4-1 and TRBJ2-5; 7 bases match TRBD2. The trim removed 2 bases at V and 1 base at J, leaving 10 bases unmatched. The CDR3 runs to 17 residues. Germline loops: CDR1 MGHRA, CDR2 YSYEKL. DNA for the CDR3: TGCGCCAGCAGCCAATTGGGAGCTAGCGGAGGCCAAGAGACCCAGTACTTC. Its protein is CASSQLGASGGQETQYF.

This rearrangement joins TRBV2 to TRBJ2-5, with TRBD2 matching over 15 bases. CDR3 length: 19 amino acids. Trimming removed 7 bases from V and 4 bases from J; junction bases left unmatched: 16. Germline V lookup: CDR1 SNHLY, CDR2 FYNNEI. Here the CDR3 reads CASTPFSGLAGGWGETQYF. In DNA, the CDR3 is TGTGCCAGCACGCCTTTTTCGGGACTAGCGGGAGGTTGGGGAGAGACCCAGTACTTC.

V gene TRBV7-9 combines with J gene TRBJ1-6; D is ambiguous. Trimming removed 0 bases at V and 12 bases at J, with 12 bases between. The CDR3 contains 14 residues. Germline V gene data show CDR1 as SEHNR and CDR2 as FQNEAQ (reference sequence). CDR3 loop: CASSLAGGPQPLHF. The DNA of the CDR3 is TGTGCCAGCAGCTTAGCAGGCGGGCCCCAACCCCTCCACTTT.

In DNA form, the CDR3 reads TGTGCCAGCAGCTCGACAGGAGGTCTCTACGAGCAGTACTTC. This gives the protein CASSSTGGLYEQYF. The chain has TRBV7-2 and TRBJ2-7; maybe TRBD1 (6 bases). Trimming left V 4 bases short and J 3 bases short, with 13 bases between. The CDR3 is made up of 14 amino acids. Germline values: CDR1 SGHTA, CDR2 FQGNSA.

V and J are TRBV19 and TRBJ1-3; D remains ambiguous. V lost 3 bases and J 3 bases, leaving 12 bases between the germline ends. Germline V CDR1 and CDR2: LNHDA, SQIVND (reference sequence). The CDR3 extends over 15 amino acids. The CDR3 is CASSIGRERGNTIYF. The CDR3 coding sequence is TGTGCCAGTAGTATCGGTAGGGAGCGTGGAAACACCATATATTTT.

The chain couples TRBV15 to TRBJ1-2; D possibly corresponds to TRBD1 (5 bases). Germline V lookup: CDR1 LNHNV, CDR2 YYDKDF (reference sequence). V was trimmed by 5 bases and J by 0 bases, leaving 10 bases between them. The CDR3 has 14 residues. This CDR3 is CATSRGTSNYGYTF. CDR3 nucleotides: TGTGCCACCAGCCGCGGGACGTCTAACTATGGCTACACCTTC.

This clone has only a few counts. The J gene is TRBJ2-7, the V gene TRBV2; D gene ambiguous. CDR3 length: 14 amino acids. Trimming shortened V by 6 bases and J by 2 bases, and 14 bases separated the two germline ends. CDR1 and CDR2 from the germline V gene are SNHLY and FYNNEI. This CDR3 reads CASRPIADPYEQYF. The CDR3 bases are TGTGCCAGCAGGCCTATAGCTGATCCCTACGAGCAGTACTTC.